These 24 T cell receptor beta chains originate from one sample sequenced in a study of blood T cell repertoires in COVID-19. Some clones are missing from TCRdb's copy, which holds only in-frame ones; the method was immunoSEQ multiplex PCR. The sample holds under 200,000 clones, over 75% seen once. Sequenced input: PBMCs or T cells enriched from blood (not recorded which). Receptor source: a woman between 45 and 60 years old who had recovered from COVID-19.

V usage is TRBV7-2 and J usage is TRBJ2-2; 9 nucleotides match TRBD1. Trimming took 6 bases from V and 8 from J; bases not matched to a gene: 7. This CDR3 comprises 14 residues. Germline CDR1 reads SGHTA; CDR2 reads FQGNSA. The CDR3 spells CASRNTGGRGELFF. For the CDR3, the DNA is TGTGCCAGCAGAAACACAGGGGGCAGGGGGGAGCTGTTTTTT. The variable domain in full, with the rest retrieved from reference TRBV7-2 and TRBJ2-2, is GAGVSQSPSNKVTEKGKDVELRCDPISGHTALYWYRQSLGQGLEFLIYFQGNSAPDKSGLPSDRFSAERTGGSVSTLTIQRTQQEDSAVYLCASRNTGGRGELFFGEGSRLTVL.

This clone showed up just a few times. The chain links TRBV3-1 (or the pseudogene TRBV3-2) to TRBJ1-4; D not certain. V lost 4 bases and J lost 7, with 13 bases in between. Germline values: CDR1 LGHDT, CDR2 YNNKEL (reference sequence). The CDR3 is 14 residues long. This CDR3 is CASSPLLTGEKLFF. CDR3 DNA sequence: TGTGCCAGCAGCCCTTTACTCACGGGTGAAAAACTGTTTTTT.

This clone was counted once. The V gene is TRBV5-1, the J gene TRBJ2-1, with D maybe TRBD2 (6 bases). The CDR3 has 13 amino acids. CDR1 and CDR2 (germline): SGHRS, YFSETQ. Between the trimmed V and J ends, which lost 0 bases and 10 bases, there was a span of 11 bases. The CDR3 DNA reads as TGCGCCAGCAGCTTGGGGAGGGGCGGGGAGCAGTTCTTC. Its translation: CASSLGRGGEQFF.

This chain uses TRBV6-1 with TRBJ2-4; 9 bases match TRBD1. V trimming: 1 base; J trimming: 1 base; junction bases outside the gene matches: 11. This CDR3 spans 19 amino acids. Germline V gene data show CDR1 as MNHNS and CDR2 as SASEGT. Written as DNA, the CDR3 is TGTGCCAGCAGTGAAGAACCCCCACAGGGGGCGAGGGCCAAAAACATTCAGTACTTC. This sequence encodes CASSEEPPQGARAKNIQYF.

The V and J genes are TRBV4-1 and TRBJ1-4; TRBD1 matches at 8 bases. This CDR3 has 14 residues. The junction had 1 base not matched to a gene; V was cut back by 6 bases and J by 1 base. From germline, CDR1 is MGHRA and CDR2 YSYEKL. The CDR3 region has the DNA TGCGCCAGCAGAGGACAGGGAACTAATGAAAAACTGTTTTTT. Protein product: CASRGQGTNEKLFF.

This chain connects TRBV6-5 to TRBJ2-3, with D possibly TRBD2 on 6 matching bases. V was shortened by 5 bases and J by 7 bases, with 19 bases between the two germline ends. The length of the CDR3 is 15 residues. The V gene's germline CDR1 is MNHEY and CDR2 SVGAGI. CDR3 sequence (DNA): TGTGCCAGCAGTCAAAATGGAGGGCCCGAGAATACGCAGTATTTT. Translated: CASSQNGGPENTQYF.

This chain joins TRBV15 and TRBJ2-2; TRBD1 aligns across 8 bases. Looked up from germline, CDR1 is LNHNV and CDR2 is YYDKDF (reference sequence). V was clipped by 6 bases and J by 3 bases; unmatched bases: 9. CDR3 size: 16 residues. The CDR3 here is CATRPLQGVDTGELFF. CDR3 sequence (DNA): TGTGCCACCAGACCCTTACAGGGGGTGGACACCGGGGAGCTGTTTTTT.

CDR3 DNA: TGTGCCAGCAGCCAAGCAGATGCAGGCTATGGCTACACCTTC. Its protein product is CASSQADAGYGYTF. The chain recombines TRBV4-2 with TRBJ1-2; D gene unclear. V was cut by 1 base and J by 4 bases, with 10 bases left in between. The CDR3 extends over 14 amino acids. The germline V gene has CDR1 LGHNA and CDR2 YNFKEQ.

Comment on this clone: The junction does not match germline at one end; this may be a read error. The V call is TRBV7-7, the J call TRBJ1-2; 8 bases map to TRBD1. This CDR3 is 16 amino acids long. Germline CDR1 and CDR2: SSHAT and FNYEAQ (reference sequence). For the CDR3, the DNA is TGTGCTAGCAGCTTTTCGCCGGACAGGGTAGGATATGGCTACACCTTC. Amino acid sequence: CASSFSPDRVGYGYTF.

This chain connects TRBV27 to TRBJ1-1; tentative D call: TRBD1 (5 bases). Between the trimmed V and J ends, which lost 3 bases and 3 bases, there was a span of 11 bases. The CDR3 has 14 residues. The V gene's germline CDR1 is MNHEY and CDR2 SMNVEV (reference sequence). CDR3 loop: CASSFYGGDTEAFF. The DNA of the CDR3 is TGTGCCAGCAGTTTTTACGGGGGGGACACTGAAGCTTTCTTT.

The chain joins TRBV11-2 to TRBJ1-1; D is ambiguous. The CDR3 sequence is 14 residues long. Between the trimmed V and J ends, which lost 2 bases and 3 bases, there was a span of 10 bases. Per germline, CDR1 SGHAT and CDR2 FQNNGV. DNA for the CDR3: TGTGCCAGCAGCTTATATAGTGCTTACACTGAAGCTTTCTTT. It yields the protein CASSLYSAYTEAFF.

This chain joins TRBV7-2 and TRBJ1-5, with D maybe TRBD1 (5 bases). Per germline, CDR1 SGHTA and CDR2 FQGNSA. This CDR3 comprises 15 residues. V was pared by 4 bases and J by 6 bases, with 16 bases between. CDR3 sequence reads: CASSSHRSQGQPQHF. The DNA of the CDR3 is TGTGCCAGCAGCTCCCACAGGTCGCAAGGTCAGCCCCAGCATTTT.

The chain combines TRBV19 with TRBJ1-1, with D possibly being TRBD1 (5 bases). The CDR3 is 14 residues long. The V end lost 7 bases, the J end lost 4 bases, and 16 bases lay between the germline ends. Germline values: CDR1 LNHDA, CDR2 SQIVND (reference sequence). CDR3 region: CASNRDSLSTEAFF. In DNA, the CDR3 is TGTGCCAGTAACCGAGACAGTCTCTCCACTGAAGCTTTCTTT.

CDR3 coding DNA: TGTGCCAGCAGCTCCGCCGGGACACTTAACTATGGCTACACCTTC. Its translation is CASSSAGTLNYGYTF. This chain links TRBV7-6 with TRBJ1-2, with a possible D match to TRBD1 (6 bases). V lost 4 bases, J lost 1 base, and 13 bases lay in between. The CDR3 is 15 amino acids. Germline CDR1 reads SGHVS; CDR2 reads FNYEAQ.

The chain has TRBV4-2 and TRBJ2-5, with TRBD2 matching over 11 bases. Trimming at V came to 4 bases and at J to 4 bases, leaving 8 bases not matched to a gene. Germline CDR1 is LGHNA and CDR2 is YNFKEQ. There are 16 residues in the CDR3. In nucleotides, the CDR3 is TGTGCCAGCAGCCCCACTAGCGGGGGTTTTAGAGAGACCCAGTACTTC. It specifies CASSPTSGGFRETQYF.

The chain is built from TRBV6-5 and TRBJ2-3, with no clear D. The CDR3 is made up of 14 amino acids. Germline V gene data show CDR1 as MNHEY and CDR2 as SVGAGI. The V end lost 0 bases, the J end lost 4 bases, and 8 bases lay between the germline ends. CDR3 sequence (DNA): TGTGCCAGCAGTTACTCGGCCCTCCCAGATACGCAGTATTTT. Residues: CASSYSALPDTQYF.

The chain couples TRBV18 to TRBJ1-4; unclear D gene. The CDR3 is 15 amino acids. Germline V gives CDR1 KGHSH, CDR2 LQKENI. Trimming removed 0 bases from V and 3 bases from J, with 8 bases in between. The CDR3 DNA sequence: TGTGCCAGCTCACCACCGAACAGCCCTAATGAAAAACTGTTTTTT. Its protein product is CASSPPNSPNEKLFF.

The chain joins TRBV10-1 to TRBJ2-7; D is undetermined. Germline loops: CDR1 WNHNN, CDR2 SYGVQD (reference sequence). The V end was cut by 2 bases, the J end by 3 bases, with 5 bases between. The CDR3 sequence is 12 residues long. CDR3 nucleotides: TGCGCCAGCAGTGAGGACTTCTACGAGCAGTACTTC. This codes for CASSEDFYEQYF.

V gene TRBV9 combines with J gene TRBJ1-2; D remains ambiguous. This CDR3 spans 15 amino acids. In germline, CDR1 is SGDLS, CDR2 YYNGEE. Trimming removed 0 bases from V and 6 bases from J, with 15 bases in between. The chain's CDR3 is CASSVAESYLHGYTF. The CDR3, as DNA: TGTGCCAGCAGCGTAGCTGAGTCCTACCTCCATGGCTACACCTTC. Variable domain in full (rest from reference TRBV9 and TRBJ1-2): DSGVTQTPKHLITATGQRVTLRCSPRSGDLSVYWYQQSLDQGLQFLIQYYNGEERAKGNILERFSAQQFPDLHSELNLSSLELGDSALYFCASSVAESYLHGYTFGSGTRLTVV.

This clone was counted ten times or more. The chain uses TRBV7-2 and TRBJ2-1; 8 positions match TRBD1. This CDR3 contains 15 residues. Germline loops: CDR1 SGHTA, CDR2 FQGNSA. V lost 4 bases and J lost 5; bases outside the gene matches: 7. Here the CDR3 DNA reads TGTGCCAGCAGCTATGACAGGGGTCAGAACAATGAGCAGTTCTTC. Translated, it gives CASSYDRGQNNEQFF.

This clone occurred once. V usage is TRBV5-3 and J usage is TRBJ2-1; 7 bases are shared with TRBD1. TRBV5-3 is designated an ORF whose function remains uncertain. V trimming: 3 bases; J trimming: 2 bases; junction bases outside the gene matches: 2. This CDR3 comprises 14 residues. The CDR3 nucleotides read TGTGCCAGAAGCTCGGGACAGACCTACAATGAGCAGTTCTTC. It codes for CARSSGQTYNEQFF.

The sample holds a few counts of this clone. V is TRBV3-1 (or the pseudogene TRBV3-2) and J is TRBJ1-6, with 8 bases aligning to TRBD1. The junction had 6 bases not matched to a gene; V was cut back by 2 bases and J by 0 bases. The CDR3 has 18 residues. Per germline, CDR1 LGHDT and CDR2 YNNKEL (reference sequence). This chain's CDR3 is CASSQRTGRSSYNSPLHF. CDR3 DNA: TGTGCCAGCAGCCAACGGACAGGGCGGAGCTCCTATAATTCACCCCTCCACTTT.

The gene calls are TRBV29-1 and TRBJ2-2, with D perhaps matching TRBD1 (8 bases). V was pared by 8 bases and J by 2 bases, with 27 bases between. Germline V CDR1 and CDR2: SQVTM, ANQGSEA. The CDR3 covers 18 residues. The CDR3 is CSLPREAGGSGNTGELFF. CDR3 DNA: TGCAGCCTCCCCCGGGAGGCAGGGGGCAGTGGCAACACCGGGGAGCTGTTTTTT.

The rearrangement uses TRBV7-9 and TRBJ1-6, with 8 bases fitting TRBD1. CDR1 SEHNR and CDR2 FQNEAQ come from the germline V gene (reference sequence). V lost 5 bases, J lost 7 bases, and 10 bases stayed unmatched. The CDR3 runs to 16 residues. CDR3 region: CASSGRTGSLNSPLHF. CDR3 DNA: TGTGCCAGCAGCGGGCGGACAGGGTCTCTCAATTCACCCCTCCACTTT.